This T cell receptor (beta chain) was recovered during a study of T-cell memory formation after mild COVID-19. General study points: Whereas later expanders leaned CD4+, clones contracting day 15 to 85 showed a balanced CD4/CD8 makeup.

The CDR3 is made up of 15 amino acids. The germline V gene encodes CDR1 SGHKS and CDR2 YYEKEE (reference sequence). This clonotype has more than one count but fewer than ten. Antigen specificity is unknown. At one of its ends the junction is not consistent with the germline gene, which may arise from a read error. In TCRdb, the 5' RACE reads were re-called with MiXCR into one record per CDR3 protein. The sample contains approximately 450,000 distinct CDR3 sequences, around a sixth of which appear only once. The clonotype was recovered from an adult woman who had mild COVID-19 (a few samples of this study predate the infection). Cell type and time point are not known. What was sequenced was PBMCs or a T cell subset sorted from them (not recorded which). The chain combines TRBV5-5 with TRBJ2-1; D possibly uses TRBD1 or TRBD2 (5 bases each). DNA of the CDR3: TGTGCCAGCAGATTGGGACCCTTAGGGGAAAATGAGCAGTTCTTC. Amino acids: CASRLGPLGENEQFF.